One and the same sample provided the 13 T cell receptor beta chains below, sequenced in a study of blood T cell repertoires in COVID-19 (dated by TCRdb to 2020 to 2021). The method behind the library was the immunoSEQ multiplex PCR assay. In its TCRdb copy, this immuneACCESS table keeps in-frame sequences only and misses some clones. Where compared with another copy, unresolved V genes explain less than half of these, and the others have no known cause. The table for this sample lists a few hundred thousand clones; 80% to 85% of them were counted only once. The biggest ten clones account for approximately 5% of the sample. The sequencing input was peripheral blood. These receptors all come from a human donor in a cohort sampled during active COVID-19.

The gene calls are TRBV5-1 and TRBJ1-3; D call uncertain. There are 13 residues in the CDR3. V lost 3 bases and J 7 bases, leaving 11 bases between the germline ends. Germline assignment: CDR1 SGHRS and CDR2 YFSETQ. CDR3 in amino acids: CASSSQDRNTIYF. For the CDR3, the DNA is TGCGCCAGCAGCTCCCAGGATCGGAACACCATATATTTT.

The DNA for the CDR3 is TGTGCCAGCAGTCGGGTAGGGCTAGCGGGAGGTACCTACGAGCAGTACTTC. As protein: CASSRVGLAGGTYEQYF. The chain employs TRBV2 and TRBJ2-7; 11 positions match TRBD2. V was pared by 5 bases and J by 2 bases, with 11 bases of the junction left unmatched. Per the germline V gene, CDR1 is SNHLY and CDR2 is FYNNEI. This CDR3 is 17 amino acids long.

V is TRBV7-3 and J is TRBJ1-6, with D hard to call. This CDR3 comprises 15 residues. With 0 bases removed from V and 10 bases from J, the gap between germline ends came to 13 bases. Germline-derived CDR1 and CDR2 are SGHTA and FQGTGA. The CDR3 here is CASSLTRDNWSPLHF. CDR3 DNA: TGTGCCAGCAGCTTAACCCGCGACAATTGGTCACCCCTCCACTTT.

This clone was seen a single time. The gene calls are TRBV3-1 (or the pseudogene TRBV3-2) and TRBJ2-7; D is unclear. The CDR3 length is 12 residues. From germline, CDR1 is LGHDT and CDR2 YNNKEL (reference sequence). Trimming removed 4 bases at V and 2 bases at J, with 6 bases between. CDR3 coding DNA: TGTGCCAGCAGCCCGTATACCTACGAGCAGTACTTC. Residues: CASSPYTYEQYF.

V gene TRBV9 combines with J gene TRBJ1-2; D is perhaps TRBD1 (5 bases). Trimming removed 5 bases from V and 7 bases from J, with 18 bases in between. The CDR3 contains 14 residues. Germline CDR1 is SGDLS and CDR2 is YYNGEE. CDR3 in DNA: TGTGCCAGCAGATCAGACAGCAGGCAGGGTGGCTACACCTTC. This translates into CASRSDSRQGGYTF.

The gene calls are TRBV27 and TRBJ1-1, with TRBD1 as a possible D gene (6 bases). CDR3 length: 14 residues. Germline assignment: CDR1 MNHEY and CDR2 SMNVEV (reference sequence). V dropped 3 bases and J dropped 4 bases, with 12 bases sitting between them. In DNA form, the CDR3 reads TGTGCCAGCAGTTTGATTAGGGGGACCACTGAAGCTTTCTTT. This gives the protein CASSLIRGTTEAFF.

CDR3 bases: TGTGCCAGCAGTTTATTGGGCGGGAGGGAGGATGAGCAGTTCTTC. Translating it yields CASSLLGGREDEQFF. The V and J genes are TRBV28 and TRBJ2-1; 9 bases agree with TRBD2. In germline, CDR1 is MDHEN, CDR2 SYDVKM. With V trimmed by 1 base and J by 8 bases, 6 bases remained unmatched. The CDR3 is 15 amino acids.

The sample holds one count of this clone. The chain has TRBV28 and TRBJ2-5; 9 bases fit TRBD1. The CDR3 contains 14 residues. CDR1 is MDHEN, CDR2 SYDVKM, per germline. Germline trimming cut 8 bases from V and 5 bases from J; bases unmatched to any gene: 9. CDR3: CASLETGGLETQYF. CDR3 sequence (DNA): TGTGCCAGCTTGGAGACAGGGGGTTTGGAGACCCAGTACTTC.

The V call is TRBV3-1 (or the pseudogene TRBV3-2), the J call TRBJ2-1; TRBD2 matches 11 bases. The junction had 5 bases not matched to a gene; V was cut back by 2 bases and J by 5 bases. The CDR3 has 16 residues. Germline V gives CDR1 LGHDT, CDR2 YNNKEL (reference sequence). For the CDR3, the DNA is TGTGCCAGCAGCCAAACCGGGACTAGCGGCAACAATGAGCAGTTCTTC. This codes for CASSQTGTSGNNEQFF.

Details on this clone: The same CDR3 is also encoded by other DNA sequences in this sample. The chain carries TRBV28 and TRBJ1-4; tentatively, D is TRBD1 (6 bases). The germline gives CDR1 MDHEN, CDR2 SYDVKM. This CDR3 has 13 residues. Trimming left V 6 bases short and J 2 bases short, with 7 bases between. CDR3 nucleotide sequence: TGTGCCAGCAGCCAGGGGACTAATGAAAAACTGTTTTTT. Amino acid sequence: CASSQGTNEKLFF.

This chain links TRBV11-2 with TRBJ2-7, with a weak D call TRBD1 (5 bases). Germline assignment: CDR1 SGHAT and CDR2 FQNNGV. V was trimmed by 5 bases and J by 0 bases, leaving 14 bases between them. There are 15 residues in the CDR3. Written as DNA, the CDR3 is TGTGCCAGCAGCCCAGGACACCTACCCTCCTACGAGCAGTACTTC. Translating gives CASSPGHLPSYEQYF. Drawing the rest from reference TRBV11-2 and TRBJ2-7, the complete variable domain is EAGVAQSPRYKIIEKRQSVAFWCNPISGHATLYWYQQILGQGPKLLIQFQNNGVVDDSQLPKDRFSAERLKGVDSTLKIQPAKLEDSAVYLCASSPGHLPSYEQYFGPGTRLTVT.

The chain carries TRBV6-5 and TRBJ2-1, with 12 bases aligning to TRBD2. Per the germline V gene, CDR1 is MNHEY and CDR2 is SVGAGI. The CDR3 covers 15 residues. The junction had 11 bases not matched to a gene; V was cut back by 4 bases and J by 13 bases. CDR3 DNA sequence: TGTGCCAGCAGTTCGACTCCTAGGACTAGCGGGATCCAGTTCTTC. Translated, it gives CASSSTPRTSGIQFF.

V usage is TRBV6-6 and J usage is TRBJ2-5; D is perhaps TRBD2 (5 bases). V was shortened by 8 bases and J by 1 base, with 8 bases between the two germline ends. The germline CDR1 and CDR2 sequences are MNHNY and SVGAGI (reference sequence). The CDR3 is made up of 12 amino acids. The CDR3, as DNA: TGTGCCAGCGGAGGAGGCCAAGAGACCCAGTACTTC. It encodes CASGGGQETQYF.